The rows below give T cell receptor beta chains drawn from one sample of a study of blood T cells in healthy people across ages. One entry per CDR3 protein results from TCRdb running MiXCR on the 5' RACE reads. The sample lists 1.5 million to 2 million distinct CDR3 sequences, around 50% seen once, with about 2.1% in the top ten. Sequencing was performed on blood. The receptor source for this set is a woman between 35 and 50 years old in good health. CDR3s leave out the opening cysteine and the closing phenylalanine or tryptophan. A D gene is named only where the DNA matches it firmly.

V gene,J gene,D gene,CDR3 protein
TRBV2,NA,NA,ASFRLGGETQY
TRBV20-1,TRBJ1-1,TRBD1,SARETGQGNSEAF
TRBV2,TRBJ2-1,TRBD2,ASSDSTSGGPPYNEQF
TRBV9,TRBJ2-1,TRBD2,ASSVGTGGNEQF
TRBV7-2,NA,NA,ASSLVRGGEETQY
TRBV6-5,TRBJ2-5,TRBD1,ASSFAGTGSETQY
TRBV5-1,TRBJ1-1,NA,ASSSGHGGAEAF
TRBV7-2,TRBJ2-5,NA,ASSRGQARETQY
TRBV20-1,TRBJ2-3,NA,SAARGAFSTDTQY
TRBV5-1,TRBJ2-5,TRBD2,ASSSRTSGSETQY
TRBV7-9,TRBJ1-2,TRBD1,ASSLERGHGGYT
TRBV5-1,TRBJ2-6,NA,ASSRTISTGTGPTGANVLT
TRBV15,TRBJ2-4,NA,ATSRESVGAKNIQY
TRBV28,TRBJ1-1,NA,ASSFLSLQAF
TRBV7-3,TRBJ2-1,NA,ASSHTGSKGQEEQF
TRBV12-3/TRBV12-4,TRBJ2-5,NA,ASSRARGSSAQY
TRBV7-3,TRBJ2-2,NA,AGSYLGENTGELF
TRBV20-1,TRBJ2-1,NA,SARDGKTYNEQF
TRBV6-5,TRBJ1-1,NA,ASSYTRGNTEAF
TRBV9,TRBJ2-3,NA,ASSVEVGMDTQY
TRBV5-1,TRBJ2-1,TRBD2,ASSGALAGSSYNEQF
TRBV3-1,TRBJ1-1,NA,ASSQDWDREAF
TRBV25-1,TRBJ2-5,NA,ASSGWSQETQY
TRBV10-3,TRBJ2-3,NA,AISVGDTDTQY
TRBV21-1,TRBJ2-1,NA,ASSKGPGVVYEQF
TRBV13,TRBJ1-2,NA,ASSLGWEVRPYGYT
TRBV27,TRBJ2-5,TRBD2,ASSPSTSGGLQETQY
TRBV20-1,TRBJ1-2,TRBD1,SASRTGYYGYT
TRBV14,NA,TRBD1,ASSQFHAGGETQY
TRBV28,TRBJ2-7,TRBD1,ASSSGQGTNYEQY
TRBV6-5,TRBJ1-2,NA,ASAGGVDYGYT
TRBV12-3/TRBV12-4,TRBJ2-7,NA,ASSQHRAPYEQY
TRBV7-2,TRBJ1-2,TRBD1,ASSSTGQGVWGYT
TRBV18,TRBJ2-1,NA,ASSPRSRGDEQF
TRBV6-6,TRBJ2-5,TRBD1,ASSQNSGQGNQKTQY
TRBV29-1,TRBJ2-5,NA,SVDTEIQETQY
TRBV6-2/TRBV6-3,TRBJ2-7,NA,ASSRDGDSYEQY
TRBV28,TRBJ1-2,NA,ASRDGSNYGYT
TRBV6-2/TRBV6-3,TRBJ2-3,NA,ASSYEAPGYTQY
TRBV24-1,TRBJ2-5,TRBD1,ATSDQGQGRETQY
TRBV4-2,TRBJ1-1,TRBD1,ASSPGTGGETEAF
TRBV12-3/TRBV12-4,TRBJ1-5,NA,ASSLAPWRPQH
TRBV28,TRBJ2-7,NA,AINGYRDISSYEQY